The text below deals with one T cell receptor (beta chain). With 7 bases clipped from V and 7 bases from J, the junction kept 13 bases outside the gene matches. Germline assignment: CDR1 SQVTM and CDR2 ANQGSEA. The CDR3 contains 14 residues. The sample originates from a study of blood T cell repertoires in COVID-19. On the study more broadly: Specimens from acute and convalescent COVID-19 originated in the United States, Italy and Spain. From T cells, B-cell-depleted T cells, or PBMCs came the material, which was cDNA or gDNA.

In the study's own analysis: Amplification from reference gene primers served as the basis for estimated nucleated cell counts. Sequencing was performed with immunoSEQ multiplex PCR; in TCRdb, only in-frame clones are kept and a portion is missing. V and J calls and clone size are copied from that table; D and trimming were computed from the DNA. The data contain a few hundred thousand clones, around 89% of them singletons. The chain combines TRBV29-1 with TRBJ1-2, with 9 bases identical to TRBD1. The sequence was obtained from a man between 25 and 39 years old with acute or convalescent COVID-19. The sequencing sample was made of peripheral blood. The CDR3 region has the DNA TGCAGCGCGACAGAACTGGGACAGGGCCCTGGCTACACCTTC. It codes for CSATELGQGPGYTF. The full variable domain, its missing parts supplied by reference TRBV29-1 and TRBJ1-2, is SAVISQKPSRDICQRGTSLTIQCQVDSQVTMMFWYRQQPGQSLTLIATANQGSEATYESGFVIDKFPISRPNLTFSTLTVSNMSPEDSSIYLCSATELGQGPGYTFGSGTRLTVV.